This T cell receptor (beta chain) was observed in a study of T cells after yellow fever vaccination. This CDR3 region has 14 residues. V dropped 10 bases and J dropped 3 bases, with 13 bases sitting between them. Regarding this clonotype: The antigen remains unidentified.

General study findings and limits: Among primary-vaccination clones, most reappeared after the booster, at 96% for CD4 and 85% to 90% for CD8. Contaminants from the bulk population, in the form of abundant clonotypes, could be found in FACS-sorted repertoires.

TCRdb redid the calling of the 5' RACE reads with MiXCR, one entry per CDR3 protein. This sample has hundreds of thousands of distinct CDR3 sequences, with roughly 12% found just once. The TCR comes from a man aged 30-40 years who received the YFV17D yellow fever vaccine. Sequencing was performed on PBMCs, taken on the day of the yellow fever booster vaccination. The genes are TRBV12-3 or TRBV12-4 and TRBJ1-6; D is perhaps TRBD1 (5 bases). CDR3 amino acids: CATTWGVYNSPLHF. CDR3 bases: TGTGCCACCACCTGGGGGGTCTATAATTCACCCCTCCACTTT.